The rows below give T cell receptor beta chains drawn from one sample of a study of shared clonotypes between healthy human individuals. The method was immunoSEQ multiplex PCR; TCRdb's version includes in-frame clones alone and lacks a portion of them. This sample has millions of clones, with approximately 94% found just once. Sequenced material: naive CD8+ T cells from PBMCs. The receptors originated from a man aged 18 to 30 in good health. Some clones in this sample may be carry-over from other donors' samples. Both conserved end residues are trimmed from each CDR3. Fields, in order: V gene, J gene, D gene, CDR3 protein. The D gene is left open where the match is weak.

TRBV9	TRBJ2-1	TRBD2	ASQTGTSGFSSYNEQF
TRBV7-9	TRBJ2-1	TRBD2	ASSLSLAGVPYNEQF
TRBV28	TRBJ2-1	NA	ASSTGNEQF
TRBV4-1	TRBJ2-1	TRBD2	ASSQDPGRELYNEQF
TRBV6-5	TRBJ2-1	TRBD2	ASSYSSGRGPKF
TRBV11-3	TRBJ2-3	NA	ASSHAAQGPTDTQY
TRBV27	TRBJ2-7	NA	ASSLSRWAEQY
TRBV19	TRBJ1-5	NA	ATYGGGSNQPQH
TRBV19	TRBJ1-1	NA	ASSWRGGTEAF
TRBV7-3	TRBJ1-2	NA	ASSLGGDGYT
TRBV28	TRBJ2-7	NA	ASSFIGVGDEQY
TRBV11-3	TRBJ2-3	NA	ASSRRGGLNTDTQY
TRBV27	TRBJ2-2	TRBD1	ASAQGQGSTGELF
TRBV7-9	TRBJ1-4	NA	ASSLGGDNEKLF
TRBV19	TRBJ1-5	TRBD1	ATRRDRGLQPQH
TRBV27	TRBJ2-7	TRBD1	ASSITGVVYEQY
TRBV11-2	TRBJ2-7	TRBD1	ASSLRQGPTYEQY
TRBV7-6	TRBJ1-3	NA	ASSLEGSSGNTIY
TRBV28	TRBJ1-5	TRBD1	ASSFTPGQGAGQPQH
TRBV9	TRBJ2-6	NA	ASSPVAGANVLT
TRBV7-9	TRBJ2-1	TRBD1	ASTPGGGQGRNEQF
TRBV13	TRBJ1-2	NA	ASSLGSNPAGATYGYT
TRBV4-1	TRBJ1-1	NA	ASSPKFATEAF
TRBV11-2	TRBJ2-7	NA	ASSHLLEQY
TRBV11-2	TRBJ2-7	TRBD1	ASGGTGYEQY
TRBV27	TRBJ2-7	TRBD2	ASRPSPLAGVNHEQY
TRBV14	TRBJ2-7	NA	ASSQDRLTYEQY
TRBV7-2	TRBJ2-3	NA	ASSLKFPSTDTQY
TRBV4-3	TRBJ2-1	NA	ASSQDRSLGFYNEQF
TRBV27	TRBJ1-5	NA	ASSPRTEPNQPQH
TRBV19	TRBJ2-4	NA	ASSLGAVKAKNIQY
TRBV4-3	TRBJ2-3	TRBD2	ASSQSGRPGDTQY
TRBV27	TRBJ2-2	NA	ASRENQGTGELF
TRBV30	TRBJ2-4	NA	AWSVVGPLGLTIAKNIQY
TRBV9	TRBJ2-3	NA	ASSVQADTQY
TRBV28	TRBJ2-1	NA	ASSLSGTLSYNEQF
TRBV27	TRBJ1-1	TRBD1	ASSSPGQGLLEAF
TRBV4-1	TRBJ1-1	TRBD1	ASSPDRKTEAF
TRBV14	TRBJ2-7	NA	ASSVGVGTSYEQY
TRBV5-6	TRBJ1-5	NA	ASSLAGLGPQH
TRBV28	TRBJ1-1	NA	ASSLTVGGHTEAF